This T cell receptor beta chain was sequenced during a study of blood T cell repertoires in COVID-19. The V gene lost 3 bases and the J gene lost 0 bases, with 12 bases spanning the gap. The CDR3 spans 17 residues. Germline lookup yields CDR1 MDHEN and CDR2 SYDVKM. Original analysis: Amplification of reference gene primers provided the estimated nucleated cell counts. Assay: immunoSEQ multiplex PCR; the TCRdb copy retains only in-frame clones and omits some. The V and J calls and clone size come from that table; D and trimming were worked out from the DNA. This table holds 80,000 to 100,000 clones, about 85% found once.

Material: peripheral blood. The sequence was collected from a man between 65 and 79 years old with acute or convalescent COVID-19. V usage is TRBV28 and J usage is TRBJ1-6; D is ambiguous. In DNA form, the CDR3 reads TGTGCCAGCAGTTTTCTAGGCCCCAGCTCCTATAATTCACCCCTCCACTTT. Its protein product is CASSFLGPSSYNSPLHF.